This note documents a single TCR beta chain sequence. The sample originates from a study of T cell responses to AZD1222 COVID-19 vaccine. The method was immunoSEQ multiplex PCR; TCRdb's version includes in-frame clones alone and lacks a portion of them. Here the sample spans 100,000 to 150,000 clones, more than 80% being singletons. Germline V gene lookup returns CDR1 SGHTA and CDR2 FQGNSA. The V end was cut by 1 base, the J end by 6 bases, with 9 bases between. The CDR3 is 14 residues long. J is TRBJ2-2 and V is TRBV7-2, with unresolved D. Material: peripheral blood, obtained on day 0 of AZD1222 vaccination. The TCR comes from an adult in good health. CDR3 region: CASSLGAAAGELFF. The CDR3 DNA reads TGTGCCAGCAGCTTAGGCGCCGCGGCCGGGGAGCTGTTTTTT.